This T cell receptor beta chain originates from a study of blood T cell repertoires in COVID-19. About the study: The cDNA or gDNA used as material had been derived from T cells, B-cell-depleted T cells, or PBMCs.

The germline V and J ends were trimmed by 6 bases and 0 bases, with 13 bases remaining between them. Germline values: CDR1 SGHTS, CDR2 YDEGEE. The CDR3 is 15 amino acids. How the authors handled the data: Reference gene primers were amplified, and this amplification served to estimate nucleated cell counts. Method: immunoSEQ multiplex PCR; TCRdb's copy keeps in-frame clones and lacks some. V and J calls and clone size are as listed in that table; D and trimming were resolved from the DNA. The table includes 200,000 to 250,000 clones, less than 90% detected once. The study recruited people aged 18 to 89 years across about two dozen US areas. Among Cohort 3 donors, those recovered had two negative PCRs, clearance, or symptom resolution.

The TCR originated in a woman between 40 and 50 years old who had recovered from COVID-19. This chain uses TRBV5-8 with TRBJ2-1; tentative D call: TRBD2 (7 bases). Sequencing used PBMCs or T cells enriched from blood (not recorded which). CDR3: CASTQGGSSYNEQFF. In DNA form, the CDR3 reads TGTGCCAGCACACAGGGCGGGAGCTCCTACAATGAGCAGTTCTTC.